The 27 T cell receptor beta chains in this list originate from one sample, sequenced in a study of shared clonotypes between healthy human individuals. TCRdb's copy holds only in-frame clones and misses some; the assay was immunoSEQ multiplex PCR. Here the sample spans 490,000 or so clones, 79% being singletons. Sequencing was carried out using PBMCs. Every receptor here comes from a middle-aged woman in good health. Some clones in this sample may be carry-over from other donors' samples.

The CDR3 region has the DNA TGCGCCAGCAGTTCCCCAGGGGTGGAGACCCAGTACTTC. Protein: CASSSPGVETQYF. The chain recombines TRBV5-1 with TRBJ2-5; TRBD1 is a possible D gene (6 bases). V lost 5 bases to trimming and J lost 5 bases, with 13 bases between them. The CDR3 sequence is 13 residues long. Germline CDR1 and CDR2: SGHRS and YFSETQ.

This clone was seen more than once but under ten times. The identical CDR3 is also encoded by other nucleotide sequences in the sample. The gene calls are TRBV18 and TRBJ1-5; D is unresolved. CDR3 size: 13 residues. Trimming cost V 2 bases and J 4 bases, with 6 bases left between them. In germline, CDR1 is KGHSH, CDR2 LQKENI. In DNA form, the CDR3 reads TGTGCCAGCTCACCAGGGGAGAATCAGCCCCAGCATTTT. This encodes CASSPGENQPQHF.

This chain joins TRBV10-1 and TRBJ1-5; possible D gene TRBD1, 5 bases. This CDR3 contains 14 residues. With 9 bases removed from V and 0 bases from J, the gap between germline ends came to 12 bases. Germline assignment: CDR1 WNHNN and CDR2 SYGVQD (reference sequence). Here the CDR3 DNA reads TGCGCCAGGCAACAGGAATATAGCAATCAGCCCCAGCATTTT. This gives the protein CARQQEYSNQPQHF.

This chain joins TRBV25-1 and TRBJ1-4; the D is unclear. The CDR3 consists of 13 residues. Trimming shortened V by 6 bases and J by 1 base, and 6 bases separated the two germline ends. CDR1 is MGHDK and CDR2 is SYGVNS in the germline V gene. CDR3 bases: TGTGCCAGCAGGGCGAAAACTAATGAAAAACTGTTTTTT. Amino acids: CASRAKTNEKLFF.

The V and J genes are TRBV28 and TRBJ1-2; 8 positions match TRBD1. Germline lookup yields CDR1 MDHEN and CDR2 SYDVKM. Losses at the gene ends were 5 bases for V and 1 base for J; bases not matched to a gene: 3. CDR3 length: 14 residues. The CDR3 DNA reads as TGTGCCAGCAGTACAGGGGGATATAACTATGGCTACACCTTC. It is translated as CASSTGGYNYGYTF.

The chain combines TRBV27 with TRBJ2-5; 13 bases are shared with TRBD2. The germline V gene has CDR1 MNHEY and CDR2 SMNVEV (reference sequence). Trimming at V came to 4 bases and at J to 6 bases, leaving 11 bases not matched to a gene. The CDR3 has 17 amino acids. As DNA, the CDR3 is TGTGCCAGCAGTTCCCTGACTAGCGGGAGGCGGACAAAGACCCAGTACTTC. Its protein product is CASSSLTSGRRTKTQYF.

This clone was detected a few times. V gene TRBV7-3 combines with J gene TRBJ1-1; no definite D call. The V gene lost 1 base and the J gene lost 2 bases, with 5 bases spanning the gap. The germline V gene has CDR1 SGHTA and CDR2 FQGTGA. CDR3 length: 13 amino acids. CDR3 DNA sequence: TGTGCCAGCAGCTTAAGCCTCAACACTGAAGCTTTCTTT. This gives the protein CASSLSLNTEAFF.

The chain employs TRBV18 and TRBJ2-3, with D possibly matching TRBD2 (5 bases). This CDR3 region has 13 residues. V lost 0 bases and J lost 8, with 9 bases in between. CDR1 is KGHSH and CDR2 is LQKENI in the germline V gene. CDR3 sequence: CASSPPDSVTQYF. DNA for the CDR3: TGTGCCAGCTCACCACCAGATAGCGTTACGCAGTATTTT.

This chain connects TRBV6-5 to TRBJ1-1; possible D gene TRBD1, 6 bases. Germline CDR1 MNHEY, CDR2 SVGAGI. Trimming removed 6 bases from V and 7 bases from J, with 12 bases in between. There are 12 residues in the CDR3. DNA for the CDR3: TGTGCCAGCAGGTTCGGCAGGGGTGAAGCTTTCTTT. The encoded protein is CASRFGRGEAFF.

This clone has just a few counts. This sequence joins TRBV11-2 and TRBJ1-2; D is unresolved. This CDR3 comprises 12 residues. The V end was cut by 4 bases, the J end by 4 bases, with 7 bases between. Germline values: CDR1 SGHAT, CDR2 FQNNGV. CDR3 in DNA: TGTGCCAGCAGCTACAGCCTCTATGGCTACACCTTC. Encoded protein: CASSYSLYGYTF.

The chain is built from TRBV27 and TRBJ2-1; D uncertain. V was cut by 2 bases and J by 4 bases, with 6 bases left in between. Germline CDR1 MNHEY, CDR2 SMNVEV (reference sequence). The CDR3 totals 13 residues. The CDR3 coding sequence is TGTGCCAGCAGTTTAGCTAGTTACAATGAGCAGTTCTTC. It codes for CASSLASYNEQFF.

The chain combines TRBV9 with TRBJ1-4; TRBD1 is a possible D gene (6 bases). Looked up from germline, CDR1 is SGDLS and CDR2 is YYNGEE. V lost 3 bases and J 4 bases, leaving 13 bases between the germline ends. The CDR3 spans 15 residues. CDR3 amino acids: CASSGEGVCNEKLFF. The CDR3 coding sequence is TGTGCCAGCAGCGGCGAGGGGGTATGTAATGAAAAACTGTTTTTT.

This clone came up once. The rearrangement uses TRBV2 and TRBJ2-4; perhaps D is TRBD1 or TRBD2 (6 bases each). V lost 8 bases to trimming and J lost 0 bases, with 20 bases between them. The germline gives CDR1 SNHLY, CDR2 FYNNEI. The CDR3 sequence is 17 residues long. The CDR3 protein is CASRRGGNSIAKNIQYF. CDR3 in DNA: TGTGCCAGCCGACGAGGGGGGAATTCGATAGCCAAAAACATTCAGTACTTC.

In DNA, the CDR3 is TGTGCCAGCTCATCAGACAGGGGAGGCAATCAGCCCCAGCATTTT. Translated, it gives CASSSDRGGNQPQHF. V and J are TRBV18 and TRBJ1-5; TRBD1 matches 8 bases. V gave up 5 bases and J gave up 2 bases; unmatched junction bases: 5. CDR1 is KGHSH and CDR2 is LQKENI in the germline V gene. The CDR3 length is 15 residues.

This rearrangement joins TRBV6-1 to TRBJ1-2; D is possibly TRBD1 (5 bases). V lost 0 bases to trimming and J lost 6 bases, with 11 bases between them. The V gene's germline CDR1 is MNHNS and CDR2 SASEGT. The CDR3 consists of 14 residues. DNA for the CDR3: TGTGCCAGCAGTGAAGCGTGGGACGGGGATGGCTACACCTTC. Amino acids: CASSEAWDGDGYTF.

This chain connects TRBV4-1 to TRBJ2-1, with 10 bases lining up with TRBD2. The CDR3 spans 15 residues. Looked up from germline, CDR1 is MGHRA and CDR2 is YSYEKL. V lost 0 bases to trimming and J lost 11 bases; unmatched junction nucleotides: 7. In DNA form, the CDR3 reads TGCGCCAGCAGCCAAGATTGGCTAGCGGGAGTGAAGCAGTTCTTC. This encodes CASSQDWLAGVKQFF.

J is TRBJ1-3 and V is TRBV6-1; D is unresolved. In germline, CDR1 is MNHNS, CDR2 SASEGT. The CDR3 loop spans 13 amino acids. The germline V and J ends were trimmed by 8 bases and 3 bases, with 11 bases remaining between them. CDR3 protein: CASRHSFGNTIYF. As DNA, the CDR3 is TGTGCCAGCCGACACTCCTTTGGAAACACCATATATTTT.

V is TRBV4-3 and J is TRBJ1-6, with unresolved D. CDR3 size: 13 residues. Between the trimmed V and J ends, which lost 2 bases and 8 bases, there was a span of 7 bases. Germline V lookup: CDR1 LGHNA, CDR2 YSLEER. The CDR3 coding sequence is TGCGCCAGCAGCCAACAGGAAGATTCACCCCTCCACTTT. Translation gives CASSQQEDSPLHF.

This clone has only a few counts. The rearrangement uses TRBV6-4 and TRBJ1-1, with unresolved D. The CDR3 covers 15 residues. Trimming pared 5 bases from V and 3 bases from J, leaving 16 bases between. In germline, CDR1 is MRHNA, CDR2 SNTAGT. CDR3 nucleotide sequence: TGTGCCAGCAGTCCGGAGGGAGGGAGGGACACTGAAGCTTTCTTT. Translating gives CASSPEGGRDTEAFF.

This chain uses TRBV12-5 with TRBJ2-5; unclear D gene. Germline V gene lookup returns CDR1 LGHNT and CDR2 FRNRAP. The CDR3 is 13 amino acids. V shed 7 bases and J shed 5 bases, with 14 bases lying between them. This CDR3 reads CASARGALETQYF. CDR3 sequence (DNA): TGTGCTAGTGCCCGAGGAGCGCTGGAGACCCAGTACTTC.

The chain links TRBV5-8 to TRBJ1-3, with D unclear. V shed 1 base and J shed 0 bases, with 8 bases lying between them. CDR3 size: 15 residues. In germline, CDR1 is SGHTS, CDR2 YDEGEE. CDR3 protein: CASSLPAGSGNTIYF. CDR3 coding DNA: TGTGCCAGCAGCTTGCCGGCCGGCTCTGGAAACACCATATATTTT.

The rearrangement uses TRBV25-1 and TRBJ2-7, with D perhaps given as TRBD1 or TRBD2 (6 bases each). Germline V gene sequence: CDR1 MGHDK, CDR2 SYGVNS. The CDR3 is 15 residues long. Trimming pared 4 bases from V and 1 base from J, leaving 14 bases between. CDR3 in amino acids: CASSGDGGRSYEQYF. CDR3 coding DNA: TGTGCCAGCAGTGGGGATGGGGGGCGTTCCTACGAGCAGTACTTC.

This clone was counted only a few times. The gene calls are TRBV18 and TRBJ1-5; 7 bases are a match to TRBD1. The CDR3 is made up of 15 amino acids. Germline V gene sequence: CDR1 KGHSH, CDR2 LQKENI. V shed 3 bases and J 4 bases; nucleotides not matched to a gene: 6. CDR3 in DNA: TGTGCCAGCTCACCGAGTAGGGGGCATAATCAGCCCCAGCATTTT. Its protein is CASSPSRGHNQPQHF.

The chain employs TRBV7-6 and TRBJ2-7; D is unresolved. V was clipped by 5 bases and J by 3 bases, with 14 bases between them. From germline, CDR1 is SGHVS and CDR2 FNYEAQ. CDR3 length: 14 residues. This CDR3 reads CASSLGMAFYEQYF. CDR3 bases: TGTGCCAGCAGCCTAGGGATGGCATTCTACGAGCAGTACTTC.

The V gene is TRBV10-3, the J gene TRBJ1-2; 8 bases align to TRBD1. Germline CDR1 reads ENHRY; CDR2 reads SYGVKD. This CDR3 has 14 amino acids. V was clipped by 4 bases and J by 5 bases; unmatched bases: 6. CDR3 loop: CAISARTGIYGYTF. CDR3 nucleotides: TGTGCCATCAGTGCCCGGACAGGGATTTATGGCTACACCTTC.

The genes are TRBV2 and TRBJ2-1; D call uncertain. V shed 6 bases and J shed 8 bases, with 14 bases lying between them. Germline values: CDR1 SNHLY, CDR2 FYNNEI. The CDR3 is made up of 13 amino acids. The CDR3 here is CASSELEWYEQFF. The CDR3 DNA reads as TGTGCCAGCAGCGAGTTAGAGTGGTATGAGCAGTTCTTC.

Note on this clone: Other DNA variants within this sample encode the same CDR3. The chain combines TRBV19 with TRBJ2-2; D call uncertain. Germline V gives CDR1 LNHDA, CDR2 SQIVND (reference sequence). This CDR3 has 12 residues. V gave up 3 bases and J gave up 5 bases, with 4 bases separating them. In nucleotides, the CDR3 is TGTGCCAGTAGTATTTTGACCGGGGAGCTGTTTTTT. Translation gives CASSILTGELFF.